This T cell receptor (beta chain) was retrieved from a study of early T cells in non-severe SARS-CoV-2 infection. This clonotype has just a few counts. TCRdb re-called the 5' RACE reads through MiXCR, storing one row per CDR3 protein. The sample consists of about 66,000 distinct CDR3 sequences, 9.1% of them appearing once. The specimen sequenced was whole blood. This sequence was found in an adult who was a healthcare worker with PCR-confirmed SARS-CoV-2 infection or an uninfected control (not recorded which).

The CDR3 region is CASGLAATDTQYF. The DNA for the CDR3 is TGTGCCAGTGGTCTAGCGGCAACAGATACGCAGTATTTT. The rearrangement uses TRBV12-3 or TRBV12-4 and TRBJ2-3, with 7 bases aligning to TRBD2. The CDR3 is 13 amino acids. Germline trimming cut 9 bases from V and 3 bases from J; bases unmatched to any gene: 6.